This TCR beta chain was sequenced for a study of CD8 T cells in Susac syndrome. Roughly 0.45 to 1 ug RNA was reverse transcribed with random hexamers. immunoSEQ multiplex PCR amplified TCR beta CDR3 across 54 Vbeta, 13 Jbeta. TCRdb reprocessed the immunoSEQ multiplex PCR reads via MiXCR and lists one record per CDR3 protein. The data hold about 250,000 distinct CDR3 sequences, with 90% to 95% observed a single time. This CDR3 is 19 amino acids long. V lost 5 bases to trimming and J lost 6 bases; unmatched junction nucleotides: 17. In germline, CDR1 is MNHEY, CDR2 SMNVEV (reference sequence). Sequencing of TCR beta was undertaken in CD8+ and CD4+ T cells derived from blood. Multiple sclerosis controls were treatment-naive patients with stable or active relapsing-remitting disease. The CD8+ and CD4+ T cells were negatively isolated, with the TEMRA cells enriched by FACS.

Material: CD4+ T cells from PBMCs. The TCR sequence derives from a human donor with multiple sclerosis. The chain has TRBV27 and TRBJ2-2; 11 nucleotides line up with TRBD1. In DNA form, the CDR3 reads TGTGCCAGCAGTCCGGGACAGGGGGTTAGGACTAGCTGGGCCGGGGAGCTGTTTTTT. This codes for CASSPGQGVRTSWAGELFF.